This T cell receptor (beta chain) was sequenced in a study of shared clonotypes between healthy human individuals. Study background: A donor's plate count was three for CD4 naive and three for CD4 memory; CD8 naive had two and CD8 memory one. Study-wide results and limits: Memory subsets generally showed lower estimated richness than naive subsets. Sharing across four donors was highest in naive CD4 (roughly 5%) and lowest in memory CD8 (roughly 0.4%).

Germline V lookup: CDR1 LNHNV, CDR2 YYDKDF (reference sequence). This CDR3 region has 16 residues. V shed 5 bases and J shed 0 bases, with 17 bases lying between them. Naive CD8 cells lacked CD45RO and underwent positive selection for CCR7, leaving out terminally differentiated effector memory CD45RA+ cells. As to this clone: Its cognate antigen is unknown.

Generated by immunoSEQ multiplex PCR, the TCRdb table keeps only in-frame clones and is missing some. The sample consists of around 620,000 clones, about 95% of them appearing once. V usage is TRBV15 and J usage is TRBJ2-7; tentatively, D is TRBD2 (5 bases). The sequenced sample was naive CD8+ T cells sorted from blood. The TCR was taken from a woman between 25 and 40 years old in good health. The CDR3: CATSLELGGSSYEQYF. CDR3 sequence (DNA): TGTGCCACCAGCCTTGAGCTAGGTGGGAGCTCCTACGAGCAGTACTTC.